Listed here is a single T cell receptor (beta chain). Its antigen remains unidentified. Amplified TCR beta CDR3 regions came from RNA transcripts. Using the HTBI primer set, a first-round RT-PCR was run on the TCR CDR3. From the multiplex PCR reads, TCRdb called clonotypes with MiXCR, one entry per CDR3 protein. Counted here are some 370,000 distinct CDR3 sequences, around 15% occurring once; the ten biggest clones make up 25% to 30%. The study included ophthalmopathy patients with Clinical Activity Score at least 3, NOSPECS grade at least 4 and duration under 3 months. Isolation of PBMCs was performed on about 10 ml fresh peripheral blood. The sample comes from a study of T cells in Graves' hyperthyroidism and ophthalmopathy. Study results and limitations: Most thyroid clonotypes with frequency above 0.001 were detected in blood.

The V segment lost 3 bases and the J segment 5 bases; nucleotides outside the gene matches: 8. The CDR3 runs 16 residues. CDR1 and CDR2 from the germline V gene are SGDLS and YYNGEE. Material: blood. The chain joins TRBV9 to TRBJ2-1; 10 bases align to TRBD2. The TCR was taken from a man in his fifties with Graves' ophthalmopathy. The chain's CDR3 is CASSEISGRANNEQFF. The CDR3 DNA reads TGTGCCAGCAGCGAAATAAGCGGGAGGGCCAACAATGAGCAGTTCTTC.